Listed here are 27 T cell receptor beta chains from one sample, sequenced in a study of T cells in Graves' hyperthyroidism and ophthalmopathy. Authors of the study amplified TCR beta CDR3 regions from RNA transcripts. First-round RT-PCR of the TCR CDR3 relied on the HTBI primer set. TCRdb reanalysed the multiplex PCR reads using MiXCR and keeps one entry per CDR3 protein. This table has 45,000 or so distinct CDR3 sequences, about half appearing once. The sequenced material came from peripheral blood or thyroid tissue (not recorded which). Receptors originate from a woman in her 50s with Graves' hyperthyroidism.

This chain links TRBV10-3 with TRBJ2-7; 13 bases fit TRBD2. Germline V gene data show CDR1 as ENHRY and CDR2 as SYGVKD. Trimming removed 10 bases from V and 5 bases from J; junction bases left unmatched: 8. The CDR3 consists of 14 residues. CDR3 amino acids: CASRRTSGSHEQYF. Here the CDR3 DNA reads TGTGCCAGCAGAAGGACTAGCGGGAGTCACGAGCAGTACTTC.

This clonotype showed up many times. A read error may produce the germline difference seen at one junction end. This chain connects TRBV2 to TRBJ1-5, with TRBD1 identical over 9 bases. This CDR3 region has 13 residues. CDR1 and CDR2 from the germline V gene are SNHLY and FYNNEI. The CDR3 region has the DNA TGTGCCAGCAGCGGAAGTGAAGGCACGGGACAGGGTTTT. This translates into CASSGSEGTGQGF.

The rearrangement uses TRBV10-3 and TRBJ2-5; 8 bases are shared with TRBD1. This CDR3 is 15 amino acids long. Germline CDR1 ENHRY, CDR2 SYGVKD. With 4 bases clipped from V and 1 base from J, the junction kept 5 bases outside the gene matches. CDR3 bases: TGTGCCATCAGTGCGCAGGGGGCTTTCCAAGAGACCCAGTACTTC. Translating it yields CAISAQGAFQETQYF.

In the case of this clonotype: A read error may produce the germline difference seen at one junction end. This sequence joins TRBV12-3 or TRBV12-4 and TRBJ2-7; D might be TRBD2 (6 bases). The CDR3 covers 17 residues. CDR3 sequence: CAGSLRAGGEEPHEQYF. CDR3 coding DNA: TGTGCCGGCAGTTTAAGGGCAGGCGGGGAGGAACCCCACGAGCAGTACTTC.

As concerns this clonotype: The junction differs from germline at one of its ends, possibly a read error. The gene calls are TRBV7-3 and TRBJ2-6, with 8 bases that match TRBD2. Germline V CDR1 and CDR2: SGHTA, FQGTGA. This CDR3 is built from 16 residues. The CDR3 DNA reads TGTGCCAGCAGCCCCAAGGAGTGGCGGGGGGACAACGTCCTGACTTTC. It specifies CASSPKEWRGDNVLTF.

The chain carries TRBV5-1 and TRBJ2-2, with 12 bases lining up with TRBD2. Germline-derived CDR1 and CDR2 are SGHRS and YFSETQ. The length of the CDR3 is 18 residues. Trimming took 4 bases from V and 4 from J; bases not matched to a gene: 11. The CDR3 loop reads CASSPIGLAGIGTGELFF. The CDR3 nucleotides are TGCGCCAGCAGCCCCATCGGACTAGCGGGGATTGGCACCGGGGAGCTGTTTTTT.

Turning to this clonotype: This may stem from a read error, because a much larger clone lies one nucleotide away. The chain carries TRBV6-5 and TRBJ2-5; 7 bases agree with TRBD2. The CDR3 has 16 amino acids. The germline CDR1 and CDR2 sequences are MNHEY and SVGAGI. J gave up 5 bases and V 4 bases, and 13 bases lay outside the gene matches. In DNA form, the CDR3 reads TGTGCCAGCAGTTCATCTCGATGGGGGGGGTCGGAGACCCAGTACTTC. Translating gives CASSSSRWGGSETQYF.

The rearrangement joins TRBV15 to TRBJ1-2, with 9 bases lining up with TRBD1. Germline V lookup: CDR1 LNHNV, CDR2 YYDKDF (reference sequence). With 1 base clipped from V and 13 bases from J, the junction kept 4 bases outside the gene matches. CDR3 length equals 12 residues. CDR3: CATSRVQGAFTF. As DNA, the CDR3 is TGTGCCACCAGCAGAGTACAGGGGGCGTTCACCTTC. The full variable domain, in which reference TRBV15 and TRBJ1-2 provide the parts outside the CDR3, is DAMVIQNPRYQVTQFGKPVTLSCSQTLNHNVMYWYQQKSSQAPKLLFHYYDKDFNNEADTPDNFQSRRPNTSFCFLDIRSPGLGDTAMYLCATSRVQGAFTFGSGTRLTVV.

V gene TRBV20-1 combines with J gene TRBJ2-3, with TRBD2 matching over 14 bases. With V trimmed by 0 bases and J by 10 bases, 6 bases remained unmatched. The CDR3 runs to 15 residues. The V gene's germline CDR1 is DFQATT and CDR2 SNEGSKA (reference sequence). The CDR3 DNA reads TGCAGTGCTAGAGAGGGGACTAGCGGGAGAGGCGCGCAGTATTTT. This sequence encodes CSAREGTSGRGAQYF.

This clonotype was found many times. Its ends do not fully match the called genes, so a read error is possible. The rearrangement links TRBV7-9 to TRBJ2-7, with 7 bases that match TRBD2. Germline V CDR1 and CDR2: SEHNR, FQNEAQ (reference sequence). This CDR3 region has 16 residues. The CDR3, as DNA: TGTGCCAGCAGCTCCCCTGTGGGAGGGCTGTCCTTCGAGCAGTACTTC. It codes for CASSSPVGGLSFEQYF.

This clonotype has ten or more counts. The V gene is TRBV27, the J gene TRBJ1-1; D perhaps matches TRBD1 (5 bases). Germline values: CDR1 MNHEY, CDR2 SMNVEV (reference sequence). CDR3 length equals 13 residues. The germline V and J ends were trimmed by 6 bases and 1 base, with 9 bases remaining between them. The CDR3 sequence: CASSTGGNTEAFF. Here the CDR3 DNA reads TGTGCCAGCAGCACTGGGGGGAACACTGAAGCTTTCTTT.

This clonotype has a count of ten or more. V and J are TRBV7-3 and TRBJ2-7, with D unclear. The germline CDR1 and CDR2 sequences are SGHTA and FQGTGA. Between the trimmed V and J ends, which lost 0 bases and 0 bases, there was a span of 9 bases. The CDR3 spans 15 residues. The CDR3 coding sequence is TGTGCCAGCAGCTTAACGCCTGGGCCCTCCTACGAGCAGTACTTC. Translation: CASSLTPGPSYEQYF. The full variable domain, its missing parts supplied by reference TRBV7-3 and TRBJ2-7, is GAGVSQTPSNKVTEKGKYVELRCDPISGHTALYWYRQSLGQGPEFLIYFQGTGAADDSGLPNDRFFAVRPEGSVSTLKIQRTERGDSAVYLCASSLTPGPSYEQYFGPGTRLTVT.

The chain joins TRBV24-1 to TRBJ2-5; tentative D call: TRBD2 (6 bases). CDR3 length: 13 residues. Between the trimmed V and J ends, which lost 12 bases and 5 bases, there was a span of 18 bases. Germline lookup yields CDR1 KGHDR and CDR2 SFDVKD. The CDR3 sequence is CAAGGAVGETQYF. CDR3 nucleotide sequence: TGTGCCGCCGGGGGTGCTGTCGGCGAGACCCAGTACTTC.

This clonotype has a count of ten or more. The V and J genes are TRBV2 and TRBJ2-7; D unclear. CDR1 is SNHLY, CDR2 FYNNEI, per germline. This CDR3 spans 13 amino acids. Trimming cost V 6 bases and J 3 bases, with 12 bases left between them. CDR3 in DNA: TGTGCCAGCAGCAAACCGCCTAGCTACGAGCAGTACTTC. Protein sequence: CASSKPPSYEQYF.

This clonotype was seen many times. The rearrangement joins TRBV2 to TRBJ2-7; no clear D. The CDR3 spans 12 residues. CDR1 and CDR2 from the germline V gene are SNHLY and FYNNEI. V shed 9 bases and J shed 6 bases, with 15 bases lying between them. The CDR3 DNA follows: TGTGCCAGGAAGGGTTCTGGGCCCGAGCAGTACTTC. The encoded protein is CARKGSGPEQYF.

On this clonotype: Germline and junction disagree at one end, which may indicate a read error. V gene TRBV6-2 or TRBV6-3 combines with J gene TRBJ2-5; no clear D. Germline CDR1 reads MNHEY; CDR2 reads SVGEGT. This CDR3 region has 11 residues. This chain's CDR3 is CAGRAKETQYF. The CDR3 bases are TGTGCCGGCAGAGCCAAGGAGACCCAGTACTTC.

The chain carries TRBV10-3 and TRBJ2-7, with TRBD1 as a possible D gene (6 bases). The germline V and J ends were trimmed by 6 bases and 2 bases, with 14 bases remaining between them. CDR3 length equals 14 residues. In germline, CDR1 is ENHRY, CDR2 SYGVKD. Here the CDR3 DNA reads TGTGCCATCAGGGCCGCAGGGGCCGCCTACGAGCAGTACTTC. Translating it yields CAIRAAGAAYEQYF.

This chain joins TRBV7-3 and TRBJ2-1; D may be TRBD1 or TRBD2 (5 bases each). Germline V CDR1 and CDR2: SGHTA, FQGTGA. The CDR3 runs to 15 residues. Trimming took off 7 bases at V and 2 bases at J, with 15 bases between the two ends. CDR3 protein: CASIPSLGAYNEQFF. The CDR3 nucleotides read TGTGCCAGCATCCCGTCTTTGGGGGCCTACAATGAGCAGTTCTTC.

A word on this clonotype: Sequence at one end of the junction differs from germline and may be a read error. V usage is TRBV27 and J usage is TRBJ2-2; 9 nucleotides match TRBD1. This CDR3 comprises 18 residues. Germline loops: CDR1 MNHEY, CDR2 SMNVEV (reference sequence). DNA for the CDR3: TGTGCCAGCAGCACGTTTTACTCCGGGACAGGGTCCACCGGGGAGCTGTTTTGG. It specifies CASSTFYSGTGSTGELFW.

Ten or more counts support this clonotype. This chain uses TRBV3-1 with TRBJ1-5, with D possibly TRBD1 on 5 matching bases. This CDR3 contains 14 residues. CDR1 LGHDT and CDR2 YNNKEL come from the germline V gene (reference sequence). With 0 bases removed from V and 6 bases from J, the gap between germline ends came to 9 bases. CDR3 DNA sequence: TGTGCCAGCAGCCAAGATCACGGGGGTCAGCCCCAGCATTTT. It translates to CASSQDHGGQPQHF.

This clonotype was counted a few times. V usage is TRBV20-1 and J usage is TRBJ1-1, with 7 bases that match TRBD1. CDR3 length equals 14 residues. The V segment lost 3 bases and the J segment 4 bases; nucleotides outside the gene matches: 8. Germline V gives CDR1 DFQATT, CDR2 SNEGSKA (reference sequence). The chain's CDR3 is CSASPQGLVTEAFF. The CDR3 coding sequence is TGCAGTGCTAGTCCACAGGGGTTAGTCACTGAAGCTTTCTTT.

In its sample, this clonotype was seen a few times. V and J are TRBV12-3 or TRBV12-4 and TRBJ2-1, with a weak D call TRBD2 (6 bases). Trimming cost V 1 base and J 4 bases, with 14 bases left between them. The CDR3 is 16 residues long. CDR3 sequence reads: CASSLGVAVLYNEQFF. The CDR3 DNA reads TGTGCCAGCAGTTTAGGGGTAGCGGTACTTTACAATGAGCAGTTCTTC.

Ten or more counts support this clonotype. A read error may be the cause here, since a much bigger clone is one base away. The chain recombines TRBV2 with TRBJ2-7; D perhaps matches TRBD2 (6 bases). Trimming took 7 bases from V and 2 from J, leaving 9 bases between them. In germline, CDR1 is SNHLY, CDR2 FYNNEI. CDR3 length: 12 residues. CDR3 residues: CASNGGTYEQYF. In nucleotides, the CDR3 is TGTGCCAGCAATGGGGGGACCTACGAGCAGTACTTC.

This chain links TRBV2 with TRBJ2-7; D perhaps matches TRBD2 (6 bases). The CDR3 is 14 amino acids. With 7 bases removed from V and 7 bases from J, the gap between germline ends came to 20 bases. From germline, CDR1 is SNHLY and CDR2 FYNNEI. CDR3 loop: CASTTSSGVREQYF. CDR3 nucleotide sequence: TGTGCCAGCACTACTTCATCGGGAGTGCGGGAGCAGTACTTC.

For this clonotype: Sequence at one end of the junction differs from germline and may be a read error. J is TRBJ1-5 and V is TRBV20-1; unclear D gene. This CDR3 has 9 amino acids. Germline CDR1 reads DFQATT; CDR2 reads SNEGSKA (reference sequence). For the CDR3, the DNA is TGCAGTGCTAGAGTACCCCAGCCTTTT. Translation: CSARVPQPF.

In this sample, this clonotype turned up many times. This sequence joins TRBV7-9 and TRBJ1-2; D is uncertain. There are 13 residues in the CDR3. Deletions cut 5 bases from V and 4 bases from J, with 11 bases between. Germline V gene sequence: CDR1 SEHNR, CDR2 FQNEAQ (reference sequence). CDR3: CASSLGPTYGYTF. The CDR3 DNA follows: TGTGCCAGCAGCCTCGGCCCTACCTATGGCTACACCTTC.

This clonotype is deemed medium-sized. CDR3 sequence (DNA): TGTGCCAGCAGCTTTCCGAGCGCAGGGGAGACCCAGTACTTC. It codes for CASSFPSAGETQYF. The rearrangement links TRBV5-4 to TRBJ2-5; tentative D call: TRBD1 (5 bases). Germline-derived CDR1 and CDR2 are SGHNT and YYREEE (reference sequence). This CDR3 is built from 14 residues. Trimming took 2 bases from V and 5 from J, leaving 13 bases between them.